This TCR beta chain emerged from a study of T cell responses to AZD1222 COVID-19 vaccine. The CDR3 sequence is 14 residues long. V gave up 1 base and J gave up 2 bases, with 5 bases separating them. Germline V gene sequence: CDR1 LGHNA, CDR2 YSLEER. This clone has just a few counts. Doses given second, at about 4 or about 12 weeks, were pooled. The assay was immunoSEQ multiplex PCR, and TCRdb's table has in-frame clones only and misses some. This table has 100,000 to 150,000 clones, 75% to 95% appearing once. V gene TRBV4-3 combines with J gene TRBJ2-2; D not resolved. This clonotype was obtained from an adult who received the AZD1222 COVID-19 vaccine. The sequenced sample was peripheral blood, obtained 28 days after the second AZD1222 dose. CDR3 region: CASSQGRNTGELFF. CDR3 DNA sequence: TGCGCCAGCAGCCAAGGGCGAAACACCGGGGAGCTGTTTTTT.